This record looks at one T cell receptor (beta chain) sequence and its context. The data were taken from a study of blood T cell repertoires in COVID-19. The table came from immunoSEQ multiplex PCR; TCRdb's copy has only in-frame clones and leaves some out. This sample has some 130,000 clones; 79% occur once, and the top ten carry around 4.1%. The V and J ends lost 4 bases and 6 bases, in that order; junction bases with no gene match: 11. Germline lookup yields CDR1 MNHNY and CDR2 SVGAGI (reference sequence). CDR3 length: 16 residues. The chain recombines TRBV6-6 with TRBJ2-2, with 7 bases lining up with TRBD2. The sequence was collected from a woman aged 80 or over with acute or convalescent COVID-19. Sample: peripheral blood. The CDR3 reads CASSLGGGRGAGELFF. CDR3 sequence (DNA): TGTGCCAGCAGTTTAGGTGGCGGGAGAGGCGCCGGGGAGCTGTTTTTT.